This T cell receptor beta chain was recorded in a study of cytomegalovirus exposure and HLA in healthy donors. Study-wide results and caveats: Rarity held for most TCR sequences, but there were some public TCRs that occurred in many donors. HLA restriction was apparent for most CMV-associated TCR beta chains in a later analysis. A prior analysis recorded that most TCR beta V segments were productive about 87% or about 30% of the time.

PCR involved 60 Vbeta and 13 Jbeta primers. Produced via immunoSEQ multiplex PCR; TCRdb's table is partial and in-frame only. This table holds 85,000 to 100,000 clones, around three quarters found once. The CDR3 sequence is 14 residues long. CDR1 and CDR2 (germline): SEHNR, FQNEAQ (reference sequence). Unmatched junction bases numbered 6, after V lost 5 bases and J lost 3 bases. As for this clone: Its specificity is unknown.

The TCR sequence derives from a male donor in good health and CMV-seropositive. The sequenced sample consisted of PBMCs. This rearrangement joins TRBV7-9 to TRBJ2-7, with TRBD2 matching 8 bases. The CDR3 sequence is CASSKGRGDYEQYF. The CDR3 coding sequence is TGTGCCAGCAGCAAGGGGCGGGGGGACTACGAGCAGTACTTC. The whole variable domain, filled in from reference TRBV7-9 and TRBJ2-7, reads DTGVSQNPRHKITKRGQNVTFRCDPISEHNRLYWYRQTLGQGPEFLTYFQNEAQLEKSRLLSDRFSAERPKGSFSTLEIQRTEQGDSAMYLCASSKGRGDYEQYFGPGTRLTVT.